This TCR beta chain was captured by sequencing in a study of CD4 T cells in relation to SARS-CoV-2 and coronaviruses. Across the whole study: The HLA restriction of the shared crossreactive spike epitopes was mapped. Findings of the study overall: SARS-CoV-2-driven expansion was significantly weaker in crossreactive than monoreactive clones. In around two thirds of donors, memory CD4+ clonotypes crossrecognized SARS-CoV-2 and at least one common cold coronavirus spike. This crossreactivity analysis covered spike protein alone, no other viral proteins.

CD4+ T cells from unexposed donors were obtained before the COVID-19 pandemic (2011-2018). After nine to ten days of culture, CD4+ T cells were isolated. Germline CDR1 is MGHRA and CDR2 is YSYEKL. Deletions cut 2 bases from V and 1 base from J, with 6 bases between. This CDR3 is built from 14 residues. Points on this clone: The antigen remains unidentified.

TCRdb's copy holds only in-frame clones and misses some; the assay was immunoSEQ multiplex PCR. There are 20,000 to 25,000 clones in the sample; 74% occur only once, and under 15% lies in the top ten. J is TRBJ2-4 and V is TRBV4-1; D gene unclear. What was sequenced was CD4+ T cells from PBMCs, cultured in vitro. The sequence was collected from a human donor in good health. In DNA form, the CDR3 reads TGCGCCAGCAGCCAACCATCTGCCAAAAACATTCAGTACTTC. This encodes CASSQPSAKNIQYF.